Here is one T cell receptor (beta chain) with its context. Its target is not known. The sample belongs to a study of cytomegalovirus exposure and HLA in healthy donors. Study observations and caveats: While the bulk of TCR sequences proved rare, some public TCRs turned up in many donors. There were some V segments, including TRBV6-2 and TRBV6-3, excluded as indistinguishable. A reported reduction in N-insertions relative to the approximately 640-donor mean was seen in an Asian-associated ancestry cluster in a later analysis.

The PCR ran on 60 Vbeta and 13 Jbeta primers. Repertoires were generated with immunoSEQ multiplex PCR, while TCRdb's copy carries only in-frame clones and drops some. The table has roughly 150,000 clones, roughly 82% seen once. The length of the CDR3 is 13 residues. Germline V gene lookup returns CDR1 SGHTA and CDR2 FQGTGA. Trimming pared 4 bases from V and 1 base from J, leaving 7 bases between. J is TRBJ1-1 and V is TRBV7-3, with D tentatively TRBD1 (6 bases). This receptor was taken from a male donor in good health and CMV-seronegative. The sequenced material came from PBMCs. CDR3 sequence (DNA): TGTGCCAGCAGCTGGGGACAGAACACTGAAGCTTTCTTT. Encoded protein: CASSWGQNTEAFF.